This TCR beta chain was sequenced during a study of blood T cell repertoires in COVID-19. V was cut by 4 bases and J by 6 bases, with 10 bases left in between. In germline, CDR1 is SGHTA, CDR2 FQGNSA. There are 13 residues in the CDR3. Generated by immunoSEQ multiplex PCR, the TCRdb table keeps only in-frame clones and is missing some. The sample lists tens of thousands of clones, under 95% seen once, with roughly 2.2% in the top ten. The rearrangement joins TRBV7-2 to TRBJ1-5; D gene unclear. The sequence was obtained from a human donor with active COVID-19. The donor label of this sample is uncertain. Specimen: peripheral blood. The CDR3 sequence is CASSSEGSQPQHF. The CDR3 bases are TGTGCCAGCAGCTCGGAGGGTAGTCAGCCCCAGCATTTT. Full variable domain (remainder filled in from reference TRBV7-2 and TRBJ1-5): GAGVSQSPSNKVTEKGKDVELRCDPISGHTALYWYRQSLGQGLEFLIYFQGNSAPDKSGLPSDRFSAERTGGSVSTLTIQRTQQEDSAVYLCASSSEGSQPQHFGDGTRLSIL.